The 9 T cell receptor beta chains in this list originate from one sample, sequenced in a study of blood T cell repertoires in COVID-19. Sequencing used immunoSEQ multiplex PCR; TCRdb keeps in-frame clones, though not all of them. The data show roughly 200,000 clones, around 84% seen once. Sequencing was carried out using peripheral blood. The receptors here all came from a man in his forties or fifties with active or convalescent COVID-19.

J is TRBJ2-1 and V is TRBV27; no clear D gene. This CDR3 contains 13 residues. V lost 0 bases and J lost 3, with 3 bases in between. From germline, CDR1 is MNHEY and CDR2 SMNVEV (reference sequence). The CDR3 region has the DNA TGTGCCAGCAGTTTATCTAACTACAATGAGCAGTTCTTC. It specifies CASSLSNYNEQFF.

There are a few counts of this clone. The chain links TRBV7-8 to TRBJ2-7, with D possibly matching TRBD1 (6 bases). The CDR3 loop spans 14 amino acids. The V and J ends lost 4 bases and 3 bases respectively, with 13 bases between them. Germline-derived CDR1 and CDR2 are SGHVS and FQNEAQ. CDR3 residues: CASSSYRDNYEQYF. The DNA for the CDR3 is TGTGCCAGCAGCTCCTACCGGGACAACTACGAGCAGTACTTC.

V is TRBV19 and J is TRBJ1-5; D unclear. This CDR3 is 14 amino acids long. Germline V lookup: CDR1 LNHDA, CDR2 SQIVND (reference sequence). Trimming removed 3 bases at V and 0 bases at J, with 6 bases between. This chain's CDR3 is CASSISYSNQPQHF. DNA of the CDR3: TGTGCCAGTAGTATTTCCTATAGCAATCAGCCCCAGCATTTT.

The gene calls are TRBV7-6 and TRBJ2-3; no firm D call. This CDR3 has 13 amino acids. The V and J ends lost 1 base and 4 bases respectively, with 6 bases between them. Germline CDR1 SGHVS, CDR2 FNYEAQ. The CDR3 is CASSLGPPDTQYF. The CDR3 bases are TGTGCCAGCAGCTTAGGGCCCCCAGATACGCAGTATTTT. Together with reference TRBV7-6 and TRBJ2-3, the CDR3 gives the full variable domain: GAGVSQSPRYKVTKRGQDVALRCDPISGHVSLYWYRQALGQGPEFLTYFNYEAQQDKSGLPNDRFSAERPEGSISTLTIQRTEQRDSAMYRCASSLGPPDTQYFGPGTRLTVL.

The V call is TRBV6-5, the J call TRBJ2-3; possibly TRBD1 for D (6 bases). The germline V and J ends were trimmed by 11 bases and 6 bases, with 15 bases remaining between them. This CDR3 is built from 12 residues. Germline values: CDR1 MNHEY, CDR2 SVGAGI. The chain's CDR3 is CAWGRGEDTQYF. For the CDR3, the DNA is TGTGCCTGGGGCAGGGGTGAGGATACGCAGTATTTT.

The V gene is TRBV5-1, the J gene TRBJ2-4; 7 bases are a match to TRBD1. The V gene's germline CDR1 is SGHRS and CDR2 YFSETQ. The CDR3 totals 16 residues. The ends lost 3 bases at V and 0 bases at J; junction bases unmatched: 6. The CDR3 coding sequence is TGCGCCAGCAGCTCGGGACAGCACCTAGCCAAAAACATTCAGTACTTC. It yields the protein CASSSGQHLAKNIQYF.

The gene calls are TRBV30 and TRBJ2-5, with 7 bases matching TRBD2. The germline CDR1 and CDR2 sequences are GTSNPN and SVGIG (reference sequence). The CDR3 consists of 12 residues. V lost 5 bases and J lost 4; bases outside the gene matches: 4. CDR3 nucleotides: TGTGCCTGGGAAGGCGGGGGAGAGACCCAGTACTTC. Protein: CAWEGGGETQYF.

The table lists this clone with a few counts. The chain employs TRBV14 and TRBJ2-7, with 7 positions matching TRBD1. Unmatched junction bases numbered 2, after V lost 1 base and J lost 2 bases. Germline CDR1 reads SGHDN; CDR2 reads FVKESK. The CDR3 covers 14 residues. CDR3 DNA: TGTGCCAGCAGCCAAGGGACAGGTCCCTACGAGCAGTACTTC. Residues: CASSQGTGPYEQYF.

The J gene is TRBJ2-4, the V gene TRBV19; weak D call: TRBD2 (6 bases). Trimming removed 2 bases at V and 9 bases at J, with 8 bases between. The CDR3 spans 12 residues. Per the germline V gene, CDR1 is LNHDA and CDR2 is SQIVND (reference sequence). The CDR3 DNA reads TGTGCCAGTAGTATACAGGGAGGCATTCAGTACTTC. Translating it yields CASSIQGGIQYF.